One sample yielded the 14 T cell receptor beta chains listed below, sequenced in a study of PD-1 blockade in classical Hodgkin lymphoma. Time point defined: cycle 4 day 1 (C4D1), after less than 7 weeks of nivolumab. Every patient relapsed after autologous stem cell transplantation, and brentuximab vedotin exposure varied. Using immunoSEQ multiplex PCR, the repertoire was profiled, and TCRdb retains in-frame clones only, with some absent. This sample carries tens of thousands of clones, roughly 82% of them seen once, and the ten largest clones take less than 20%. The material was peripheral blood mononuclear cells (PBMCs), obtained before the fourth cycle of nivolumab. The receptors shown here come from a human donor with classical Hodgkin lymphoma.

This clone has a single count. DNA for the CDR3: TGTGCCAGCAGCTCCACTAGCGGATCGATCTACGAGCAGTACTTC. Translation gives CASSSTSGSIYEQYF. This chain uses TRBV7-6 with TRBJ2-7; 8 bases line up with TRBD2. The trim removed 4 bases at V and 3 bases at J, leaving 8 bases unmatched. Germline V gene data show CDR1 as SGHVS and CDR2 as FNYEAQ. The CDR3 is 15 residues long.

This chain connects TRBV5-1 to TRBJ2-1; D ambiguous. In germline, CDR1 is SGHRS, CDR2 YFSETQ. Between the trimmed V and J ends, which lost 5 bases and 0 bases, there was a span of 9 bases. The CDR3 is made up of 14 amino acids. CDR3 residues: CASSLPSSYNEQFF. CDR3 nucleotides: TGCGCCAGCAGTCTGCCAAGCTCCTACAATGAGCAGTTCTTC.

This chain joins TRBV12-5 and TRBJ1-5; 10 bases fit TRBD1. The CDR3 contains 16 residues. Germline-derived CDR1 and CDR2 are LGHNT and FRNRAP. V lost 4 bases and J lost 2; bases outside the gene matches: 5. The DNA of the CDR3 is TGTGCTAGTGGTTGGGGACAGGGGTTGGGCAATCAGCCCCAGCATTTT. This encodes CASGWGQGLGNQPQHF.

The table lists this clone with a count of one. The V gene is TRBV2, the J gene TRBJ1-2; D gene ambiguous. V was trimmed by 8 bases and J by 8 bases, leaving 24 bases between them. This CDR3 region has 15 residues. Germline CDR1 is SNHLY and CDR2 is FYNNEI. The CDR3 DNA follows: TGTGCCAGCGCAATCCCACTCAGTGACCGGGGAGGCTACACCTTC. Protein sequence: CASAIPLSDRGGYTF.

This chain links TRBV7-9 with TRBJ1-4; 8 nucleotides align to TRBD1. Trimming took 5 bases from V and 8 from J; bases not matched to a gene: 7. Germline lookup yields CDR1 SEHNR and CDR2 FQNEAQ (reference sequence). The CDR3 totals 14 residues. CDR3 DNA: TGTGCCAGCAGCCAGAGACAGGGGTACGAAAAACTGTTTTTT. It encodes CASSQRQGYEKLFF.

The chain couples TRBV27 to TRBJ2-1; 7 bases fit TRBD1. J gave up 3 bases and V 5 bases, and 19 bases lay outside the gene matches. Germline V lookup: CDR1 MNHEY, CDR2 SMNVEV (reference sequence). This CDR3 has 19 amino acids. This chain's CDR3 is CASSMIRKFGTACYNEQFF. The CDR3 DNA reads TGTGCCAGCAGTATGATTAGGAAATTCGGGACAGCATGCTACAATGAGCAGTTCTTC.

In this sample, this clone turned up once. The chain couples TRBV5-4 to TRBJ2-5; the D gene is possibly TRBD2 (6 bases). Germline CDR1 and CDR2: SGHNT and YYREEE (reference sequence). The CDR3 is 16 amino acids. Trimming pared 1 base from V and 5 bases from J, leaving 18 bases between. The CDR3 spells CASSLYVGGAGETQYF. The CDR3 coding sequence is TGTGCCAGCAGCTTGTATGTTGGAGGGGCAGGGGAGACCCAGTACTTC.

A single count supports this clone. V is TRBV19 and J is TRBJ1-2, with no clear D. V lost 5 bases, J lost 5 bases, and 15 bases lay in between. Germline CDR1 and CDR2: LNHDA and SQIVND (reference sequence). The CDR3 totals 14 residues. CDR3 sequence: CASSPSAAGYGYTF. DNA for the CDR3: TGTGCCAGTAGTCCCTCCGCGGCGGGATATGGCTACACCTTC. Full variable domain (remainder filled in from reference TRBV19 and TRBJ1-2): DGGITQSPKYLFRKEGQNVTLSCEQNLNHDAMYWYRQDPGQGLRLIYYSQIVNDFQKGDIAEGYSVSREKKESFPLTVTSAQKNPTAFYLCASSPSAAGYGYTFGSGTRLTVV.

With respect to this clone: The junction departs from the called germline gene at one end, perhaps through a read error. The rearrangement links TRBV6-4 to TRBJ2-1, with 9 bases lining up with TRBD1. The CDR3 has 15 residues. CDR1 is MRHNA and CDR2 is SNTAGT in the germline V gene. CDR3 nucleotides: TGTGCCAGCAGTATACAGGGGGCCTCCCACAATGAGCAGTTCTTC. Protein: CASSIQGASHNEQFF.

The chain employs TRBV23-1 and TRBJ1-6; D gene unclear. TRBV23-1 is placed among ORFs of uncertain function. The CDR3 loop spans 15 amino acids. V was clipped by 3 bases and J by 3 bases, with 9 bases between them. The CDR3 spells CASSQGTLYNSPLHF. The CDR3 DNA reads TGCGCCAGCAGTCAGGGCACACTCTATAATTCACCCCTCCACTTT.

V and J are TRBV5-1 and TRBJ2-3; 7 nucleotides match TRBD1. Germline CDR1 and CDR2: SGHRS and YFSETQ. The CDR3 loop spans 17 amino acids. The junction had 13 bases not matched to a gene; V was cut back by 4 bases and J by 2 bases. This chain's CDR3 is CASSQGVLDSSTDTQYF. The CDR3, as DNA: TGCGCCAGCAGCCAGGGGGTCCTGGACAGCTCCACAGATACGCAGTATTTT.

This clone has just one count. V usage is TRBV30 and J usage is TRBJ1-2; D is ambiguous. Between the trimmed V and J ends, which lost 7 bases and 8 bases, there was a span of 14 bases. The germline CDR1 and CDR2 sequences are GTSNPN and SVGIG (reference sequence). CDR3 length equals 11 residues. The CDR3 DNA sequence: TGTGCCTCCAAGCTCTGGGGAGGCTACACCTTC. Its translation: CASKLWGGYTF.

V and J are TRBV15 and TRBJ2-7; TRBD1 agrees at 7 bases. CDR1 LNHNV and CDR2 YYDKDF come from the germline V gene (reference sequence). V shed 3 bases, J shed 5 bases, and the junction held 4 bases outside the gene matches. CDR3 length equals 13 residues. CDR3 residues: CATSRDRPNEQYF. CDR3 in DNA: TGTGCCACCAGCAGGGACAGGCCCAACGAGCAGTACTTC.

The chain couples TRBV7-5 to TRBJ1-2. TRBV7-5 is a pseudogene locus. The CDR3 covers 13 residues. In DNA form, the CDR3 reads TGTGTCAGAGGGTCTGTTACTAACTATGGCTACACCTTC. Amino acids: CVRGSVTNYGYTF.